This TCR beta chain was captured in a study of molecular identifiers for immune sequencing clone quantification (dated by TCRdb to 2016 to 2019). In terms of the full investigation: For a replicate experiment, RNA from roughly 20,000 or 100,000 naive CD8 T cells was divided into five aliquots, and four of the five aliquots were sequenced. This methods study benchmarked molecular-identifier clustering-based TCR repertoire sequencing (MIDCIRS) and TCR RNA copy counting, using CD8 T cells to do so. The study at large found these results: The naive libraries included spiked-in Jurkat TCR RNA (about nine copies' worth), and this RNA is not part of the donor repertoire. When barcode sub-clustering was omitted, TCR diversity was inflated by chimeric consensus sequences, with chimeras reaching as high as 47%. A single cell's worth of spiked-in Jurkat TCR RNA was reported detectable even among 850,000 to 1,000,000 naive CD8 T cells. Modeling indicated 2.5 to 3 TCR RNA copies recovered per cell, compared with about 10 by digital PCR, which implies a capture efficiency of 25% to 35%. Highly expanded clone sizes could be underestimated because identical TCR molecules may share a barcode. Clones above 20 RNA copies held over 97% of molecules in CMV-specific effector cells but under 1% in naive cells.

Trimmed from V: 6 bases; trimmed from J: 5 bases; junction bases lacking a gene match: 11. As encoded in the germline V gene, CDR1 is SNHLY while CDR2 is FYNNEI. The CDR3 sequence holds 17 residues, the cysteine and phenylalanine included. Only the CDR3 part of the read is kept: 51 bases, read in frame from the first base. Naive CD8 T cell libraries were made from approximately 20,000 to 1,000,000 sorted cells using 10%, 30% or 50% of purified RNA. Naive CD8 T cells, defined as CD8+CD4-CCR7+CD45RA+, were FACS-sorted into RLT Plus buffer on a BD FACSAria II. Nine to eleven TCR copies' worth of Jurkat RNA were spiked into roughly 17,000-1,100,000 naive CD8 T cell samples to test detection sensitivity. CD8 T cells were enriched using RosetteSep CD8+ T Cell Enrichment Cocktail and Ficoll-Paque, and the enriched cells then underwent ACK red cell lysis. In the case of this clonotype: Its antigen remains undetermined. A read error is possible here, since a much larger clone lies one base away.

The library was prepared using PCR. The sample was run on an Illumina HiSeq 4000. Bulk TCR libraries were prepared as previously described, using TCR primers listed in Table S5. Purification of total RNA was performed with the Qiagen AllPrep DNA/RNA kit. Before analysis, reads from multiple sequencing runs of one library were combined. From the authors' description of their analysis: Reads were retained only if their TCR constant sequence matched exactly, and those retained reads were trimmed to 150 nt and grouped according to their 12-nt molecular barcodes. Reads within each barcode group were sub-clustered using a 15% Levenshtein threshold, and quality-weighted consensus sequences were constructed for each RNA molecule. Non-functional sequences were filtered out, along with any lower-count sequence sitting one edit away from another sequence. On the basis of fitting two negative binomial distributions, barcode sub-clusters with fewer than 20% of the maximum read count were discarded. TCRdb reprocessed the public reads (quality trimming at Q25 with fastp, clone calling with MiXCR) and kept in-frame beta chains. Every CDR3 protein is listed once, alongside the most common genes and DNA of its rows. TCRdb's processing, not the authors', yielded these V and J calls. The sample includes a few hundred thousand distinct CDR3 sequences, with roughly 23% observed a single time. About 0.84% of the sample comes from the top ten.

The chain is encoded by TRBV2 joined to TRBJ2-2, with TRBD2 identical over 11 junction bases. Sequenced input: naive CD8+ T cells from blood, with Jurkat cell RNA spiked in. Read against the paper, the sample's cell subset or site label means: FACS-sorted CD8+CD4-CCR7+CD45RA+ naive T cells. The sequence derives from a human donor in good health. Some libraries in this study had Jurkat cell RNA spiked in. The sequence in DNA is TGTGCCAGCAGATCCGGGACTAGCGGCTGGGTTACCGGGGAGCTGTTTTTT. This is translated as CASRSGTSGWVTGELFF.